This TCR beta chain was sequenced during a study of T-cell memory formation after mild COVID-19. V dropped 4 bases and J dropped 6; count of bases not matched to a gene: 7. The CDR3 totals 15 residues. Germline V lookup: CDR1 MGHRA, CDR2 YSYEKL. From the 5' RACE reads, TCRdb called clonotypes with MiXCR, one entry per CDR3 protein. The profile shows roughly 170,000 distinct CDR3 sequences, about 18% of them singletons. This TCR was recovered from a man aged 18 to 30 who had mild COVID-19 (a few samples of this study predate the infection). Cell type and time point are not known. The gene calls are TRBV4-1 and TRBJ1-1, with TRBD1 identical over 11 bases. The sequencing input was PBMCs or a T cell subset sorted from them (not recorded which). In DNA, the CDR3 is TGCGCCAGCAGCCCTAGGACAGGGGGCTTGGCTGAAGCTTTCTTT. Amino acid sequence: CASSPRTGGLAEAFF.